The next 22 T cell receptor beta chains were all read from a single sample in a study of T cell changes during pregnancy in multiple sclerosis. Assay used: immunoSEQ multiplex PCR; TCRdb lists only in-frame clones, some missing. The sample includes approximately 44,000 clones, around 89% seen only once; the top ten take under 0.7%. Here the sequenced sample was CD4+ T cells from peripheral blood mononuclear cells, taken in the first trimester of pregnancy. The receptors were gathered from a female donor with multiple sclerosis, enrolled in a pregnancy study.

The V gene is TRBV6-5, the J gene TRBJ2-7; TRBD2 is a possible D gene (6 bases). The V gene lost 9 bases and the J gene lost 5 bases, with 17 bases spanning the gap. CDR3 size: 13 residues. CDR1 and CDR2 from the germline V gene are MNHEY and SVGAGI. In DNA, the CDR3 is TGTGCCAGTCGGTCCCTGCGCGGGAACGAGCAGTACTTC. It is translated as CASRSLRGNEQYF.

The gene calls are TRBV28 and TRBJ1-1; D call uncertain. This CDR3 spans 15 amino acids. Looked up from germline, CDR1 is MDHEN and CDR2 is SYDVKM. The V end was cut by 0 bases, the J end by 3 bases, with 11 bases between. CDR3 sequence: CASSLWSLVDTEAFF. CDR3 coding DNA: TGTGCCAGCAGTTTATGGAGCCTAGTAGACACTGAAGCTTTCTTT.

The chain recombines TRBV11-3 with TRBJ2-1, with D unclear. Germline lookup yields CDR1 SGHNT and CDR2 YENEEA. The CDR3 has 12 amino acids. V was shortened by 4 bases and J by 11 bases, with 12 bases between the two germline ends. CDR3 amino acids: CASSSLADQQFF. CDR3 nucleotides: TGTGCCAGCAGCTCCCTGGCTGATCAGCAGTTCTTC.

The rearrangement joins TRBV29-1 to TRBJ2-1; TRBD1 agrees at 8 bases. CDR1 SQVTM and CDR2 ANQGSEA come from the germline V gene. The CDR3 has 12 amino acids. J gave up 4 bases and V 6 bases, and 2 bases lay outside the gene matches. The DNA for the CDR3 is TGCAGCGTCGACAGGGGTTACAATGAGCAGTTCTTC. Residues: CSVDRGYNEQFF.

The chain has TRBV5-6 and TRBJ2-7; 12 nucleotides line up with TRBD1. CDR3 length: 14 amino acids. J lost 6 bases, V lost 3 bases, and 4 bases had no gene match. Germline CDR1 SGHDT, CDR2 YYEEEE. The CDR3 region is CASSWGQGAGEQYF. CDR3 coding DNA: TGTGCCAGCAGCTGGGGACAGGGGGCGGGCGAGCAGTACTTC.

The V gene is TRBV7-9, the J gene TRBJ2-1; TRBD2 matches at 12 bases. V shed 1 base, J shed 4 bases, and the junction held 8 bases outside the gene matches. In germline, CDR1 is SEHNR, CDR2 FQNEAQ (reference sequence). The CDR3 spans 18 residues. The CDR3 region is CASSLDRVLAGGYNEQFF. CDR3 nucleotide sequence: TGTGCCAGCAGCTTAGACAGGGTCCTAGCGGGAGGGTACAATGAGCAGTTCTTC. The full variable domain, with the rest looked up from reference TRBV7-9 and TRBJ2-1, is DTGVSQNPRHKITKRGQNVTFRCDPISEHNRLYWYRQTLGQGPEFLTYFQNEAQLEKSRLLSDRFSAERPKGSFSTLEIQRTEQGDSAMYLCASSLDRVLAGGYNEQFFGPGTRLTVL.

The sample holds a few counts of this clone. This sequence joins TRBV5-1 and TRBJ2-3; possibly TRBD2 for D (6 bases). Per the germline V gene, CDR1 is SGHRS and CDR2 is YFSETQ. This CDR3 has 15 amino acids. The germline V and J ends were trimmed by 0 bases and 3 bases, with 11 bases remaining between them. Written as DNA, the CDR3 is TGCGCCAGCAGCTTGGAGGCGGGAAGGACAGATACGCAGTATTTT. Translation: CASSLEAGRTDTQYF.

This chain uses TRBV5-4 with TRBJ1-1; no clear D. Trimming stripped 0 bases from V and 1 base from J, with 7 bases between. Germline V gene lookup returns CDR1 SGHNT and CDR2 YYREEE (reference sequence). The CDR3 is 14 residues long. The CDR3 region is CASSLARGNTEAFF. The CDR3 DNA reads TGTGCCAGCAGCTTGGCACGGGGGAACACTGAAGCTTTCTTT.

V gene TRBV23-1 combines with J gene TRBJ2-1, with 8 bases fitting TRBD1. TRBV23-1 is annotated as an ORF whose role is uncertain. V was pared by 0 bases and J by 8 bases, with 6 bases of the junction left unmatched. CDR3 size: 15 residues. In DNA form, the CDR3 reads TGCGCCAGCAGTCAATCAAGGACAGGGTTCGATGAGCAGTTCTTC. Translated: CASSQSRTGFDEQFF.

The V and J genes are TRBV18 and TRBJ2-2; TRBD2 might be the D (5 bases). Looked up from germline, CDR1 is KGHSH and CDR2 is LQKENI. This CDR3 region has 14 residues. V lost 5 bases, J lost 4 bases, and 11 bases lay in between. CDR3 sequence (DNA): TGTGCCAGCTCAACAAGAAGCGGCACCGGGGAGCTGTTTTTT. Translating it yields CASSTRSGTGELFF.

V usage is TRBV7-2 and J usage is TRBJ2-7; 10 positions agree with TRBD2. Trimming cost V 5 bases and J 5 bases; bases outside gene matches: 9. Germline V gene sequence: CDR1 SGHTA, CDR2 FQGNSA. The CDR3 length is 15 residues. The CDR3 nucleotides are TGTGCCAGCAGCCGACCTAGCGGGAGAGTCAACGAGCAGTACTTC. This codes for CASSRPSGRVNEQYF.

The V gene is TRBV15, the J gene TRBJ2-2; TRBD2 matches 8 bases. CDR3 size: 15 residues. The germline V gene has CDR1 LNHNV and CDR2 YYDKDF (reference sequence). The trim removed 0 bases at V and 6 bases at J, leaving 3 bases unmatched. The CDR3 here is CATSRDQAGAGELFF. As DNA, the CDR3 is TGTGCCACCAGCAGAGATCAAGCGGGAGCCGGGGAGCTGTTTTTT.

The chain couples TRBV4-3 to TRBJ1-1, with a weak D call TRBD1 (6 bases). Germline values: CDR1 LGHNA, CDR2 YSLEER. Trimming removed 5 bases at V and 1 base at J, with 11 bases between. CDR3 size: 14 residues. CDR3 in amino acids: CASSEDRRNTEAFF. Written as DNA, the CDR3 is TGCGCCAGCAGCGAGGACAGACGGAACACTGAAGCTTTCTTT.

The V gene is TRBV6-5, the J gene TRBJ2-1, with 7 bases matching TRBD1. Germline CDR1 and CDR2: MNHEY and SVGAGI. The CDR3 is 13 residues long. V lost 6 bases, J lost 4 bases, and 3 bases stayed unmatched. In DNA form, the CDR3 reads TGTGCCAGCAGCGTGGACAGGTACAATGAGCAGTTCTTC. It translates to CASSVDRYNEQFF.

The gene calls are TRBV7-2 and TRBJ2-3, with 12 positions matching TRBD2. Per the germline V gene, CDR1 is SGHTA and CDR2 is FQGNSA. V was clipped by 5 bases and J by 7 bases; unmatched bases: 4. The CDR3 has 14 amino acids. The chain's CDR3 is CASSPGLAGNTQYF. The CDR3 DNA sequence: TGTGCCAGCAGCCCAGGACTAGCGGGAAATACGCAGTATTTT.

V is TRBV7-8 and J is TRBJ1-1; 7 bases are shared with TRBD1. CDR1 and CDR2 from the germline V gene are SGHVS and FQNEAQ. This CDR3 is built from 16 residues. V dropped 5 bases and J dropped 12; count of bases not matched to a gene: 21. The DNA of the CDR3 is TGTGCCAGCAGCGGTCAGGTGCATAGGGGGCGTGAAAAAACTTTCTTT. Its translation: CASSGQVHRGREKTFF.

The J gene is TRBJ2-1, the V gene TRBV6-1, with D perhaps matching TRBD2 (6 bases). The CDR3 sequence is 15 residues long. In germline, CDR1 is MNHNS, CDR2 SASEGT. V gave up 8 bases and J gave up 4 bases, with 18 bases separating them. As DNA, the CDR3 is TGTGCCAGCGGGTCGGCGTGGGGGACTTACAATGAGCAGTTCTTC. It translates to CASGSAWGTYNEQFF.

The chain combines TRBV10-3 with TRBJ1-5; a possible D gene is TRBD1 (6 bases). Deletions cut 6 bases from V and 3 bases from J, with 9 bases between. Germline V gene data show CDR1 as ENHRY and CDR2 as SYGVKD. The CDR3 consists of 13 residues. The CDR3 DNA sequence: TGTGCCATCAGGGACAGAGACAATCAGCCCCAGCATTTT. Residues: CAIRDRDNQPQHF.

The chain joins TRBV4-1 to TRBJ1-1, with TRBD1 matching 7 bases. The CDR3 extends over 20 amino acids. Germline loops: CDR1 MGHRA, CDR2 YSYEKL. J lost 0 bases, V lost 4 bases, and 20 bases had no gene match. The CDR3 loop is CASSLFRTGTAPGVNTEAFF. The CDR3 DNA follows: TGCGCCAGCAGCCTTTTTAGAACCGGGACAGCCCCCGGAGTGAACACTGAAGCTTTCTTT.

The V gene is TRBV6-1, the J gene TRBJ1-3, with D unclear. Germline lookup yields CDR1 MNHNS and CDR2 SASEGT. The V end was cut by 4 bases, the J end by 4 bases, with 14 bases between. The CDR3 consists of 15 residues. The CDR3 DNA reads TGTGCCAGCAGTGGACACATTCTTTCCGGAAACACCATATATTTT. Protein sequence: CASSGHILSGNTIYF.

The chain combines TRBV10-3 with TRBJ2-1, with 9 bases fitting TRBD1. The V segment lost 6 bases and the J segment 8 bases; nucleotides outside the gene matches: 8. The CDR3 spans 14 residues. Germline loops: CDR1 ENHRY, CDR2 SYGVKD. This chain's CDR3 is CAISPGQGNYEQFF. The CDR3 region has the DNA TGTGCCATCAGCCCGGGACAGGGAAATTATGAGCAGTTCTTC.

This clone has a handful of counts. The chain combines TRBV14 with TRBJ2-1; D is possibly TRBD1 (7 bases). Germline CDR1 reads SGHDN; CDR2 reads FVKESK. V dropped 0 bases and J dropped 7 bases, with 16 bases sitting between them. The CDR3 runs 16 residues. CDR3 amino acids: CASSQDQLTGRNEQFF. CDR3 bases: TGTGCCAGCAGCCAAGATCAGTTGACAGGGAGGAATGAGCAGTTCTTC.